This T cell receptor beta chain appears in the sequencing data of a study of graft-versus-host responses after intestinal transplantation. For the study at large: Anti-thymocyte globulin induction preceded around 3 years of tacrolimus and steroid maintenance in all recipients.

Libraries were prepared by immunoSEQ multiplex PCR; TCRdb keeps only in-frame clonotypes and omits some of them. The sample has tens of thousands of clones, 80% to 95% seen once; the top ten hold roughly 0.49%. Concerning this clone: Its target is not known.

Trimming stripped 4 bases from V and 0 bases from J, with 4 bases between. CDR1 is SGHVS, CDR2 FQNEAQ, per germline. This CDR3 comprises 12 residues. V gene TRBV7-8 combines with J gene TRBJ2-7; no clear D gene. Material: unstimulated CD8+ T cells sorted from spleen or lymph node cells, obtained before intestinal transplant. The TCR was taken from a human donor who received an intestinal transplant. The DNA of the CDR3 is TGTGCCAGCAGCTCTAGCTCCTACGAGCAGTACTTC. Its protein is CASSSSSYEQYF.